A selection of T cell receptor beta chains follows, all from one sample in a study of early T cells in non-severe SARS-CoV-2 infection. TCRdb re-called the 5' RACE reads through MiXCR, storing one row per CDR3 protein. The profile shows roughly 56,000 distinct CDR3 sequences, roughly a tenth of them singletons. The sample consisted of whole blood. The receptors here all came from an adult who was a healthcare worker with PCR-confirmed SARS-CoV-2 infection or an uninfected control (not recorded which). CDR3s include the opening cysteine and the closing phenylalanine or tryptophan. A D gene is named only where the DNA matches it firmly. Clone size is given for some rows only: seen once, a few or many times, or a class if the clone is expanded.

j_call: TRBJ2-1; v_call: TRBV5-6; d_call: -; clone_size: -; cdr3_aa: CASSFLQGNGYNEQFF; cdr3_nt: TGTGCCAGCAGCTTCCTACAGGGTAACGGTTACAATGAGCAGTTCTTC
j_call: TRBJ1-6; v_call: TRBV12-5; d_call: -; clone_size: -; cdr3_aa: CASGLDRAGRNSPLHF; cdr3_nt: TGTGCTAGTGGTTTGGACAGGGCGGGTAGGAATTCACCCCTCCACTTT
j_call: TRBJ1-2; v_call: TRBV18; d_call: -; clone_size: many; cdr3_aa: CASSPNSGTTSNYGYTF; cdr3_nt: TGTGCCAGCTCACCGAACTCCGGGACAACCTCTAACTATGGCTACACCTTC
j_call: TRBJ2-3; v_call: TRBV6-1; d_call: -; clone_size: -; cdr3_aa: CASSESAGARDTQYF; cdr3_nt: TGTGCCAGCAGTGAGTCGGCGGGGGCCAGAGATACGCAGTATTTT
j_call: TRBJ2-5; v_call: TRBV20-1; d_call: TRBD2; clone_size: -; cdr3_aa: CSARGLAGDIRETQYF; cdr3_nt: TGCAGTGCTAGAGGACTAGCGGGGGATATTAGGGAGACCCAGTACTTC
j_call: TRBJ2-6; v_call: TRBV2; d_call: -; clone_size: many; cdr3_aa: CASSPAPSGANVLTF; cdr3_nt: TGTGCCAGCAGCCCCGCCCCCTCTGGGGCCAACGTCCTGACTTTC
j_call: TRBJ2-3; v_call: TRBV5-8; d_call: TRBD2; clone_size: -; cdr3_aa: CASSLRSGELPSTDTQYF; cdr3_nt: TGTGCCAGCAGCTTGCGTAGCGGGGAACTCCCTAGCACAGATACGCAGTATTTT
j_call: TRBJ1-2; v_call: TRBV27; d_call: -; clone_size: many; cdr3_aa: CASSGSGVNYGYTF; cdr3_nt: TGTGCCAGCAGTGGATCGGGGGTTAACTATGGCTACACCTTC
j_call: TRBJ1-6; v_call: TRBV19; d_call: -; clone_size: few; cdr3_aa: CASSMYSIGDSPLHF; cdr3_nt: TGTGCCAGTAGTATGTATTCGATCGGGGATTCACCCCTCCACTTT
j_call: TRBJ2-4; v_call: TRBV28; d_call: TRBD1; clone_size: -; cdr3_aa: CASSLRQGASKNIQYF; cdr3_nt: TGTGCCAGCAGTTTGAGACAGGGGGCCTCCAAAAACATTCAGTACTTC
j_call: TRBJ2-3; v_call: TRBV19; d_call: TRBD2; clone_size: many; cdr3_aa: CASSSSSGGVTGTDTQYF; cdr3_nt: TGTGCCAGTAGTTCGTCTAGCGGGGGGGTTACCGGTACAGATACGCAGTATTTT
j_call: TRBJ1-1; v_call: TRBV7-7; d_call: -; clone_size: many; cdr3_aa: CASRPGVLNHPRGTEAFF; cdr3_nt: TGTGCCAGCAGACCAGGGGTCCTGAACCACCCCCGAGGCACTGAAGCTTTCTTT
j_call: TRBJ2-1; v_call: TRBV12-3/TRBV12-4; d_call: -; clone_size: many; cdr3_aa: CASSSDGAGLSYNEQFF; cdr3_nt: TGTGCCAGCAGTTCCGACGGGGCGGGGCTCTCCTACAATGAGCAGTTCTTC
j_call: TRBJ1-6; v_call: TRBV7-6; d_call: -; clone_size: -; cdr3_aa: CASSLAATGVNSPLHF; cdr3_nt: TGTGCCAGCAGCTTAGCAGCGACAGGTGTTAATTCACCCCTCCACTTT
j_call: TRBJ2-1; v_call: TRBV28; d_call: TRBD2; clone_size: -; cdr3_aa: CASSLVTSGGYNEQFF; cdr3_nt: TGTGCCAGCAGTTTAGTAACTAGCGGGGGGTACAATGAGCAGTTCTTC
j_call: TRBJ2-5; v_call: TRBV7-2; d_call: -; clone_size: -; cdr3_aa: CASSLVQRETQYF; cdr3_nt: TGTGCCAGCAGCTTAGTACAGCGAGAGACCCAGTACTTC
j_call: TRBJ2-6; v_call: TRBV11-1; d_call: -; clone_size: many; cdr3_aa: CASSLVGSTGANVLTF; cdr3_nt: TGTGCCAGCAGCTTAGTTGGATCAACCGGGGCCAACGTCCTGACTTTC
j_call: TRBJ1-3; v_call: TRBV25-1; d_call: -; clone_size: many; cdr3_aa: CASSETGNPGNTIYF; cdr3_nt: TGTGCCAGCAGTGAAACAGGGAACCCTGGAAACACCATATATTTT
j_call: TRBJ1-3; v_call: TRBV29-1; d_call: -; clone_size: -; cdr3_aa: CSVEWGSGNTIYF; cdr3_nt: TGCAGCGTTGAGTGGGGGTCTGGAAACACCATATATTTT
j_call: TRBJ1-1; v_call: TRBV6-6; d_call: -; clone_size: few; cdr3_aa: CASSYSADQTFF; cdr3_nt: TGTGCCAGCAGTTACTCGGCAGACCAGACTTTCTTT
j_call: TRBJ1-2; v_call: TRBV12-3/TRBV12-4; d_call: TRBD1; clone_size: -; cdr3_aa: CASSFGRGFDGYTF; cdr3_nt: TGTGCCAGCAGTTTTGGCAGGGGGTTTGATGGCTACACCTTC
j_call: TRBJ2-1; v_call: TRBV7-8; d_call: -; clone_size: many; cdr3_aa: CASSPTFGVNEQFF; cdr3_nt: TGTGCCAGCAGCCCGACGTTCGGGGTCAATGAGCAGTTCTTC
j_call: TRBJ1-4; v_call: TRBV7-6; d_call: -; clone_size: few; cdr3_aa: CASSLEPRTSNEKLFF; cdr3_nt: TGTGCCAGCAGCTTAGAGCCACGGACGAGTAATGAAAAACTGTTTTTT
j_call: TRBJ1-4; v_call: TRBV19; d_call: -; clone_size: -; cdr3_aa: CASSPDTRARGEKLFF; cdr3_nt: TGTGCCAGTAGTCCTGATACCCGGGCCCGGGGTGAAAAACTGTTTTTT
j_call: TRBJ2-3; v_call: TRBV24-1; d_call: TRBD1; clone_size: few; cdr3_aa: CATSDPRTGPDTQYF; cdr3_nt: TGTGCCACCAGTGACCCCCGGACAGGACCAGATACGCAGTATTTT
j_call: TRBJ2-3; v_call: TRBV3-1; d_call: -; clone_size: many; cdr3_aa: CASSQVSDTQYF; cdr3_nt: TGTGCCAGCAGCCAAGTGTCAGATACGCAGTATTTT
j_call: TRBJ2-1; v_call: TRBV19; d_call: TRBD1; clone_size: -; cdr3_aa: CASSISVGQVNEQFF; cdr3_nt: TGTGCCAGTAGTATATCGGTCGGACAGGTCAATGAGCAGTTCTTC
j_call: TRBJ2-5; v_call: TRBV20-1; d_call: TRBD2; clone_size: -; cdr3_aa: CSAPRTSGGETQYF; cdr3_nt: TGCAGTGCTCCTAGGACTAGCGGCGGGGAGACCCAGTACTTC
j_call: TRBJ2-2; v_call: TRBV12-3/TRBV12-4; d_call: -; clone_size: -; cdr3_aa: CASSGVHTGELFF; cdr3_nt: TGTGCCAGTTCGGGGGTTCACACCGGGGAGCTGTTTTTT
j_call: TRBJ2-1; v_call: TRBV5-1; d_call: -; clone_size: once; cdr3_aa: CASSLAGQGSSYNEQFF; cdr3_nt: TGCGCCAGCAGCTTGGCAGGGCAGGGGAGCTCCTACAATGAGCAGTTCTTC
j_call: TRBJ2-2; v_call: TRBV27; d_call: -; clone_size: many; cdr3_aa: CASSFRERINTGELFF; cdr3_nt: TGTGCCAGCAGTTTTCGCGAAAGGATTAACACCGGGGAGCTGTTTTTT
j_call: TRBJ2-1; v_call: TRBV5-1; d_call: TRBD2; clone_size: -; cdr3_aa: CASSRVPSGENNEQFF; cdr3_nt: TGCGCCAGCAGCAGGGTACCTAGCGGGGAAAACAATGAGCAGTTCTTC
j_call: TRBJ2-3; v_call: TRBV11-3; d_call: -; clone_size: few; cdr3_aa: CASSQSWGPRDTDTQYF; cdr3_nt: TGTGCCAGCAGCCAATCATGGGGGCCCCGGGACACAGATACGCAGTATTTT
j_call: TRBJ2-2; v_call: TRBV5-1; d_call: TRBD1; clone_size: few; cdr3_aa: CASSQSQGVTGELFF; cdr3_nt: TGCGCCAGCAGCCAGTCTCAGGGGGTTACCGGGGAGCTGTTTTTT
j_call: TRBJ2-5; v_call: TRBV14; d_call: -; clone_size: few; cdr3_aa: CASSQGHQGTQETQYF; cdr3_nt: TGTGCCAGCAGCCAAGGGCATCAGGGAACCCAAGAGACCCAGTACTTC
j_call: TRBJ1-5; v_call: TRBV12-5; d_call: -; clone_size: many; cdr3_aa: CASGPNSNQPQHF; cdr3_nt: TGTGCTAGTGGCCCGAATAGCAATCAGCCCCAGCATTTT
j_call: TRBJ1-1; v_call: TRBV11-3; d_call: -; clone_size: -; cdr3_aa: CASSLLRTSEAFF; cdr3_nt: TGTGCCAGCAGCCTGTTGAGGACCTCTGAAGCTTTCTTT
j_call: TRBJ2-3; v_call: TRBV20-1; d_call: -; clone_size: -; cdr3_aa: CSAALGHGTDTQYF; cdr3_nt: TGCAGTGCCGCGTTGGGACATGGCACAGATACGCAGTATTTT